Presented here are 10 T cell receptor beta chains from one specimen sequenced in a study of beta chain features in type 1 diabetes. Expressed TCRB transcripts were sequenced because the entire RNA isolate underwent reverse transcription. The table came from immunoSEQ multiplex PCR; TCRdb's copy has only in-frame clones and leaves some out. The sample lists over 300,000 clones, 6.5% to 10% occurring once. The sample consisted of central memory CD4+ T cells from blood. The receptors were sampled from a woman in her late teens or twenties in good health.

This clone has only a few counts. The gene calls are TRBV4-2 and TRBJ2-7; D gene unclear. V was pared by 0 bases and J by 2 bases, with 5 bases between. This CDR3 comprises 13 residues. CDR1 is LGHNA, CDR2 YNFKEQ, per germline. This CDR3 reads CASSQDLAYEQYF. In DNA, the CDR3 is TGTGCCAGCAGCCAAGATTTAGCCTACGAGCAGTACTTC.

The rearrangement joins TRBV5-1 to TRBJ2-3; D is tentatively TRBD1 or TRBD2 (6 bases each). The germline V and J ends were trimmed by 2 bases and 3 bases, with 25 bases remaining between them. Germline lookup yields CDR1 SGHRS and CDR2 YFSETQ. The length of the CDR3 is 19 residues. In DNA, the CDR3 is TGCGCCAGCAGCTTAACCCCGGGAGACGCAGGGGAGCTGACAGATACGCAGTATTTT. It yields the protein CASSLTPGDAGELTDTQYF.

Only a few counts were recorded for this clone. The chain couples TRBV11-1 to TRBJ2-3; D remains unclear. The germline V and J ends were trimmed by 4 bases and 6 bases, with 14 bases remaining between them. The germline gives CDR1 SGHAT, CDR2 FQDESV (reference sequence). The CDR3 runs 14 residues. The CDR3 nucleotides are TGTGCCAGCAGCTCCCGATCTGGTAGTGATACGCAGTATTTT. This gives the protein CASSSRSGSDTQYF.

This clone was observed many times. This chain joins TRBV19 and TRBJ2-6; possible D gene TRBD2, 5 bases. V shed 7 bases and J shed 0 bases, with 10 bases lying between them. The germline CDR1 and CDR2 sequences are LNHDA and SQIVND (reference sequence). The CDR3 loop spans 15 amino acids. As DNA, the CDR3 is TGTGCCAGTAATGGACTTAACTCTGGGGCCAACGTCCTGACTTTC. Its translation: CASNGLNSGANVLTF.

This clone was seen ten or more times. The chain carries TRBV7-9 and TRBJ2-1, with 9 bases that match TRBD2. CDR3 length equals 15 residues. With V trimmed by 5 bases and J by 10 bases, 12 bases remained unmatched. Germline-derived CDR1 and CDR2 are SEHNR and FQNEAQ (reference sequence). CDR3 in DNA: TGTGCCAGCAGCCGACCGGGACTAGCCTTGAGGGAGCAGTTCTTC. Its translation is CASSRPGLALREQFF. Based on the CDR3 plus reference TRBV7-9 and TRBJ2-1, the full variable domain is DTGVSQNPRHKITKRGQNVTFRCDPISEHNRLYWYRQTLGQGPEFLTYFQNEAQLEKSRLLSDRFSAERPKGSFSTLEIQRTEQGDSAMYLCASSRPGLALREQFFGPGTRLTVL.

The chain recombines TRBV5-1 with TRBJ2-7; D not certain. V gave up 7 bases and J gave up 0 bases, with 11 bases separating them. From germline, CDR1 is SGHRS and CDR2 YFSETQ. The length of the CDR3 is 13 residues. The CDR3 region has the DNA TGCGCCAGCCGGGCTTATTCCTCCTACGAGCAGTACTTC. It specifies CASRAYSSYEQYF.

The table lists this clone with many counts. The J gene is TRBJ1-3, the V gene TRBV6-6; D is undetermined. Trimming pared 8 bases from V and 2 bases from J, leaving 7 bases between. Germline V gene sequence: CDR1 MNHNY, CDR2 SVGAGI (reference sequence). CDR3 length equals 12 residues. This chain's CDR3 is CASGSAGNTIYF. In nucleotides, the CDR3 is TGTGCCAGCGGTAGTGCTGGAAACACCATATATTTT.

The chain links TRBV5-1 to TRBJ2-2; D gene uncertain. Germline lookup yields CDR1 SGHRS and CDR2 YFSETQ. The CDR3 is 12 amino acids. V was clipped by 2 bases and J by 5 bases, with 4 bases between them. CDR3 DNA sequence: TGCGCCAGCAGCTTAACTACCGGGGAGCTGTTTTTT. Protein sequence: CASSLTTGELFF.

This clone was seen a handful of times. The rearrangement uses TRBV6-1 and TRBJ2-1; 10 nucleotides align to TRBD2. With 4 bases clipped from V and 10 bases from J, the junction kept 19 bases outside the gene matches. This CDR3 comprises 18 residues. Per germline, CDR1 MNHNS and CDR2 SASEGT. CDR3 sequence (DNA): TGTGCCAGCAGTGTGGGGTTAGCGGGAGGCCTAAGCAAGAGGGAGCAGTTCTTC. This codes for CASSVGLAGGLSKREQFF.

This chain uses TRBV2 with TRBJ1-5; weak D call: TRBD1 (5 bases). Germline CDR1 reads SNHLY; CDR2 reads FYNNEI. Trimming removed 3 bases from V and 7 bases from J, with 10 bases in between. CDR3 length: 13 residues. CDR3: CASSDRASQPQHF. The CDR3 DNA is TGTGCCAGCAGTGACAGGGCAAGCCAGCCCCAGCATTTT.